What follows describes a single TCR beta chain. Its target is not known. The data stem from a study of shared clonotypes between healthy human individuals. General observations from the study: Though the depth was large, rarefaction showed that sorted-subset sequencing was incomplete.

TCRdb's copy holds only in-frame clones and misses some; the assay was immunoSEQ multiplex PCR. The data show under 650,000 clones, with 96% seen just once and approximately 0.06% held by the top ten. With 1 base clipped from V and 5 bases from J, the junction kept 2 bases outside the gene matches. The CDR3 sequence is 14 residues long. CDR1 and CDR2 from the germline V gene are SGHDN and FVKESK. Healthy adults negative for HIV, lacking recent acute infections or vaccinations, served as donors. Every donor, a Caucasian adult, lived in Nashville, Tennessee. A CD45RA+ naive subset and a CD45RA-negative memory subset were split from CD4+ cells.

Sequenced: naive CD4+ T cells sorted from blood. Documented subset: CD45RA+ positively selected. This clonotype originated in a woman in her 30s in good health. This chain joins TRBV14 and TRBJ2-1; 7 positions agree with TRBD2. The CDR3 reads CASSQGGSHNEQFF. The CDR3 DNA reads TGTGCCAGCAGCCAAGGCGGGAGCCACAATGAGCAGTTCTTC.